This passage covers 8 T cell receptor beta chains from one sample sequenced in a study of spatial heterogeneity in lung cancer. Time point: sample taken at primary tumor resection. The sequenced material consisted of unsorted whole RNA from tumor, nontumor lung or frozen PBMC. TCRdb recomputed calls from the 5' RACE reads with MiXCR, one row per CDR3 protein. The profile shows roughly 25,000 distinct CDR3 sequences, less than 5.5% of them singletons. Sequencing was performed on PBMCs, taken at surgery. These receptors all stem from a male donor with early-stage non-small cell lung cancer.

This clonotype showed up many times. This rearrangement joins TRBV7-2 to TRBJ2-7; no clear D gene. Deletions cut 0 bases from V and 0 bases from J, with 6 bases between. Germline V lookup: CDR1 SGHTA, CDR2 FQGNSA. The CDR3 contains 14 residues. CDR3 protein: CASSLAVGSYEQYF. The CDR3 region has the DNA TGTGCCAGCAGCTTAGCGGTGGGCTCCTACGAGCAGTACTTC.

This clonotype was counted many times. This chain's CDR3 is CASRQIENQPQHF. DNA for the CDR3: TGTGCCAGCAGACAGATAGAAAATCAGCCCCAGCATTTT. V gene TRBV28 combines with J gene TRBJ1-5; no reliable D call. CDR1 MDHEN and CDR2 SYDVKM come from the germline V gene. V lost 6 bases and J 4 bases, leaving 10 bases between the germline ends. The CDR3 is 13 residues long.

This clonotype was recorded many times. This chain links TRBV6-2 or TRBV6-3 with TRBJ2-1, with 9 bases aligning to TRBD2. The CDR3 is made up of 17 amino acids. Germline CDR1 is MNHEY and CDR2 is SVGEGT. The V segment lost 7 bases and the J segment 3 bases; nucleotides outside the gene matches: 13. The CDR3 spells CASTAYLRGGGYNEQFF. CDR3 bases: TGTGCCAGCACAGCCTACCTGCGGGGGGGTGGCTACAATGAGCAGTTCTTC.

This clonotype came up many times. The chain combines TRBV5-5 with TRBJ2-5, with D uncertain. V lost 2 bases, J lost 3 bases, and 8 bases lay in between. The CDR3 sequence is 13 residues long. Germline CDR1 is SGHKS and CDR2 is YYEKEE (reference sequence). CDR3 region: CASSFEHKETQYF. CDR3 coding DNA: TGTGCCAGCAGCTTCGAACACAAAGAGACCCAGTACTTC.

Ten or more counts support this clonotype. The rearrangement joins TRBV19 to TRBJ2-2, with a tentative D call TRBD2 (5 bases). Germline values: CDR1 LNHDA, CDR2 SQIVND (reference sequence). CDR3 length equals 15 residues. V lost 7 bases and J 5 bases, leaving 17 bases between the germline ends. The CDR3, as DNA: TGTGCCAGTACCCCCCCCACTAGATGGACCGGGGAGCTGTTTTTT. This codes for CASTPPTRWTGELFF.

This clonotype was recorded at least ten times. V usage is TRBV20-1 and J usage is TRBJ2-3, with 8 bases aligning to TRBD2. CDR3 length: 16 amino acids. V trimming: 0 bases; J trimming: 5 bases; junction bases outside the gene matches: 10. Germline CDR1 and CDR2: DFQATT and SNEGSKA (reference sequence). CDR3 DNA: TGCAGTGCTAGAGATCTGACGGGGGGGCCAAGAGATACGCAGTATTTT. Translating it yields CSARDLTGGPRDTQYF.

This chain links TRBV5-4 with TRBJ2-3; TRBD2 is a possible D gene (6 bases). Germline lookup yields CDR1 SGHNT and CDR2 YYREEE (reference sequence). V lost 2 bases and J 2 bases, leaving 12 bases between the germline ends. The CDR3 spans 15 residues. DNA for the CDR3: TGTGCCAGCAGCTTCCCGGGAGACGTCACAGATACGCAGTATTTT. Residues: CASSFPGDVTDTQYF.

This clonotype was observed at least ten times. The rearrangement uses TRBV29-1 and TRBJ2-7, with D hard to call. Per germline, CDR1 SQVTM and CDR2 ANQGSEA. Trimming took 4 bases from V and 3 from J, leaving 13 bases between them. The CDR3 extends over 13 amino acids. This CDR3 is CSVVRFGNYEQYF. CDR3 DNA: TGCAGCGTTGTTCGATTTGGAAACTACGAGCAGTACTTC.